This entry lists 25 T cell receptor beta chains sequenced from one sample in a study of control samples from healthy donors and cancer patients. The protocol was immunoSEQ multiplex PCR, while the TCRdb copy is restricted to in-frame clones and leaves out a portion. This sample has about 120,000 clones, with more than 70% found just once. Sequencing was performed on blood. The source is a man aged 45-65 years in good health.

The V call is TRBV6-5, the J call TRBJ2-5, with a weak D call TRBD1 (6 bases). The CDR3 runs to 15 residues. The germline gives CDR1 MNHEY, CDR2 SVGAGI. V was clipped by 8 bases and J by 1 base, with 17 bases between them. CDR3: CASHRVLGPQETQYF. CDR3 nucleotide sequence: TGTGCCAGCCACAGGGTTTTGGGCCCCCAAGAGACCCAGTACTTC.

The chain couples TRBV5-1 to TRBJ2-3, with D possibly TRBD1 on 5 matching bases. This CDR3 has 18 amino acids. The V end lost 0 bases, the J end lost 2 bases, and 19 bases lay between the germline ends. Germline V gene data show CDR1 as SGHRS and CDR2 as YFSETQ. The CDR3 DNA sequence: TGCGCCAGCAGCTTGGACCTACAGGTGGTGGGGTCCACAGATACGCAGTATTTT. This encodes CASSLDLQVVGSTDTQYF.

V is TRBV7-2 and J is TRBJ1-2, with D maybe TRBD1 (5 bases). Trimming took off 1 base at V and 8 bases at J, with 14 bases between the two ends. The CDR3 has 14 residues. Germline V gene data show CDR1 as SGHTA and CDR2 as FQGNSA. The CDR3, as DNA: TGTGCCAGCAGCTTAGGCCAGGGAGGAATCGGCTACACCTTC. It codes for CASSLGQGGIGYTF.

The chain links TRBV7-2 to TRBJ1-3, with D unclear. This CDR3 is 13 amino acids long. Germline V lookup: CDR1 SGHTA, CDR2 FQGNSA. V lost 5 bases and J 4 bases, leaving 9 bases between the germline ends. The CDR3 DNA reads TGTGCCAGCAGCGTATCCAGGGGAAACACCATATATTTT. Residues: CASSVSRGNTIYF.

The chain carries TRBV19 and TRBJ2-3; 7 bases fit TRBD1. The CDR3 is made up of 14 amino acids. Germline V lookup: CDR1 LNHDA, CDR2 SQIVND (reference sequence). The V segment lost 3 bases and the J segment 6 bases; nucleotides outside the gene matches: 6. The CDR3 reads CASSMTGITDTQYF. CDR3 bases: TGTGCCAGTAGTATGACAGGGATAACCGATACGCAGTATTTT. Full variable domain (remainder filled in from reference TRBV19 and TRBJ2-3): DGGITQSPKYLFRKEGQNVTLSCEQNLNHDAMYWYRQDPGQGLRLIYYSQIVNDFQKGDIAEGYSVSREKKESFPLTVTSAQKNPTAFYLCASSMTGITDTQYFGPGTRLTVL.

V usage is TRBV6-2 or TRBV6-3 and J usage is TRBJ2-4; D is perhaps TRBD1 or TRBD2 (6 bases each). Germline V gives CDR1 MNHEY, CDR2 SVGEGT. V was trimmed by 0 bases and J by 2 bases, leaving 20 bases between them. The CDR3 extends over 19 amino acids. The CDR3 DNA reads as TGTGCCAGCAGTTACTCTGTTCGGGGGCAGGGGAGGTCCAAAAACATTCAGTACTTC. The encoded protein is CASSYSVRGQGRSKNIQYF.

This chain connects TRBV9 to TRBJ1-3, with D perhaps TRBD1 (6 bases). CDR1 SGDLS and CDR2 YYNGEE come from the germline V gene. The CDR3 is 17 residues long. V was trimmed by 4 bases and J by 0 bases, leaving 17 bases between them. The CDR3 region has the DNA TGTGCCAGCAGCCTAGGCATGACAGGAGGCTCTGGAAACACCATATATTTT. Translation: CASSLGMTGGSGNTIYF.

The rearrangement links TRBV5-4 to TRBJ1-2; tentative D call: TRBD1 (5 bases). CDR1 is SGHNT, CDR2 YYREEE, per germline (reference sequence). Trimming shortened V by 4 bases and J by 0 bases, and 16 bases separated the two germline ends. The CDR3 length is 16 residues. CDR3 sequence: CASSLYWDGANYGYTF. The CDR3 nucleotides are TGTGCCAGCAGCCTATATTGGGACGGAGCTAACTATGGCTACACCTTC.

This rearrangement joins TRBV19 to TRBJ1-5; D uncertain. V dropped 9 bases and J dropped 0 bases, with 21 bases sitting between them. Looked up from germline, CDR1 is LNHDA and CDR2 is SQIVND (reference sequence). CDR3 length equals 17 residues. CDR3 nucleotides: TGTGCCAGCCACGCTGCCACGGCGTCTCTTAGCAATCAGCCCCAGCATTTT. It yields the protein CASHAATASLSNQPQHF.

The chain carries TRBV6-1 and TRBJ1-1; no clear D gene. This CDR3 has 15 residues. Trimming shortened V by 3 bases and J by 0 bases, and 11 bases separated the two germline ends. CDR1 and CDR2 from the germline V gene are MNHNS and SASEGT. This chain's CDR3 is CASSDPAGLNTEAFF. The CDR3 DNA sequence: TGTGCCAGCAGTGATCCGGCAGGACTGAACACTGAAGCTTTCTTT.

CDR3 region: CASSARGLAGELSTDTQYF. DNA of the CDR3: TGTGCCAGCAGCGCTCGGGGACTAGCGGGGGAACTCAGCACAGATACGCAGTATTTT. The chain is built from TRBV9 and TRBJ2-3, with TRBD2 matching 14 bases. The junction had 9 bases not matched to a gene; V was cut back by 3 bases and J by 0 bases. Germline CDR1 and CDR2: SGDLS and YYNGEE. The CDR3 extends over 19 amino acids.

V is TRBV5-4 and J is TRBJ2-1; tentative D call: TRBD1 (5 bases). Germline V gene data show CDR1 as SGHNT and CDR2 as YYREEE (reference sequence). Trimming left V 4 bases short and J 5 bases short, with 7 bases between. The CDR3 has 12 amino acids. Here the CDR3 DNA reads TGTGCCAGCAGCGTGGACAACAATGAGCAGTTCTTC. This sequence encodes CASSVDNNEQFF.

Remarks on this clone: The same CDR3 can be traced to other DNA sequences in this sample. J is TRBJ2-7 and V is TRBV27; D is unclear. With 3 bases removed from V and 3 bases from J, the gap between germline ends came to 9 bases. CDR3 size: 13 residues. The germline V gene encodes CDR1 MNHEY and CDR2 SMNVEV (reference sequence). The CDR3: CASSLRSDYEQYF. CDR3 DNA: TGTGCCAGCAGTTTGCGTTCCGACTACGAGCAGTACTTC.

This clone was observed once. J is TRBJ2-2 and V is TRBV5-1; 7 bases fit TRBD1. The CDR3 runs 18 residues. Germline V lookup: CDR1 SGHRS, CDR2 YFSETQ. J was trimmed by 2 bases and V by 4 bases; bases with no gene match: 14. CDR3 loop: CASSPLPRGQINTGELFF. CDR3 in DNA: TGCGCCAGCAGCCCGCTCCCCCGGGGACAGATAAACACCGGGGAGCTGTTTTTT.

CDR3 in DNA: TGTGCCAGCAGTGCGGGGCCTGAAGCTTTCTTT. Amino acids: CASSAGPEAFF. J is TRBJ1-1 and V is TRBV2; D is possibly TRBD1 (5 bases). This CDR3 contains 11 residues. Germline V gene sequence: CDR1 SNHLY, CDR2 FYNNEI. V shed 4 bases and J shed 6 bases, with 6 bases lying between them.

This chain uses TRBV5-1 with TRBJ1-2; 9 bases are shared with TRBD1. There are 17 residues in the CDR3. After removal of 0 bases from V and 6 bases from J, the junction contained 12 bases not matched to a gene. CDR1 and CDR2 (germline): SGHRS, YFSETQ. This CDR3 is CASSLGLPGQGDHGYTF. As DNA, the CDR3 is TGCGCCAGCAGCTTGGGGCTTCCGGGACAGGGTGATCATGGCTACACCTTC. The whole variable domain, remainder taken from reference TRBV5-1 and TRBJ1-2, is KAGVTQTPRYLIKTRGQQVTLSCSPISGHRSVSWYQQTPGQGLQFLFEYFSETQRNKGNFPGRFSGRQFSNSRSEMNVSTLELGDSALYLCASSLGLPGQGDHGYTFGSGTRLTVV.

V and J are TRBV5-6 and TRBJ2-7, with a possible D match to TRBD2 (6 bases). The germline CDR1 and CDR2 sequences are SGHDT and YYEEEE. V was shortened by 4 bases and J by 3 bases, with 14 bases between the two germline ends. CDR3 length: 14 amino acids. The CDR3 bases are TGTGCCAGCAGCGCCCCCGGGACTTACTACGAGCAGTACTTC. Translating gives CASSAPGTYYEQYF.

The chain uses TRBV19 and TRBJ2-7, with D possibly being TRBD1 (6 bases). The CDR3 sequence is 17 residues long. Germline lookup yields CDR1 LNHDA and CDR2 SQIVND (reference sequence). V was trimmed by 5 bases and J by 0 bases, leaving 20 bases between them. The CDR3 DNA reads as TGTGCCAGTAGTCTCACCCACAGGGCACCCCTCTCCTACGAGCAGTACTTC. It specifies CASSLTHRAPLSYEQYF.

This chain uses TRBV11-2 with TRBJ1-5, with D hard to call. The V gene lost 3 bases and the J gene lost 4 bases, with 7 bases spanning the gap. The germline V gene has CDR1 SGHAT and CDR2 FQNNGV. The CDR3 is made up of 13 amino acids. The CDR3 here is CASSLVLNQPQHF. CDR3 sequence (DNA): TGTGCCAGCAGCTTGGTCTTGAATCAGCCCCAGCATTTT.

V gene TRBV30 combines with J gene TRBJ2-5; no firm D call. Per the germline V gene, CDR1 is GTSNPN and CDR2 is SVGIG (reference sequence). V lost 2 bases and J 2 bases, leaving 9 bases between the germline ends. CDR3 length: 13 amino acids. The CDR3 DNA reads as TGTGCCTGGAGTCTCAACTTACAAGAGACCCAGTACTTC. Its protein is CAWSLNLQETQYF.

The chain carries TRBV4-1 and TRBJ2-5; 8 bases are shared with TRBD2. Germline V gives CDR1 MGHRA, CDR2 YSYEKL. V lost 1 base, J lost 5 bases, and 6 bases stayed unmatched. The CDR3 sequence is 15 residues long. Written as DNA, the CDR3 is TGCGCCAGCAGCCAAGGCGGGACTAGTTACGAGACCCAGTACTTC. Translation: CASSQGGTSYETQYF.

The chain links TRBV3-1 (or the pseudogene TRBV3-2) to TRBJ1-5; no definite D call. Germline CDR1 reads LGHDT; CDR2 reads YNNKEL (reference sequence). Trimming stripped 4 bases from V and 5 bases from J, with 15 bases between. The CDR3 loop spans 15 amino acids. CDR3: CASSRTEQRDQPQHF. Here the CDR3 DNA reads TGTGCCAGCAGCCGAACAGAACAACGGGATCAGCCCCAGCATTTT.

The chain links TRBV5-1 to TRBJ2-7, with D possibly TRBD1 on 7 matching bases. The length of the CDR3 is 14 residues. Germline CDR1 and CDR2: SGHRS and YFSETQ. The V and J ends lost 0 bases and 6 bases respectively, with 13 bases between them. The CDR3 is CASSLGQGGSEQYF. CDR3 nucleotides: TGCGCCAGCAGCTTGGGTCAGGGGGGCTCCGAGCAGTACTTC.

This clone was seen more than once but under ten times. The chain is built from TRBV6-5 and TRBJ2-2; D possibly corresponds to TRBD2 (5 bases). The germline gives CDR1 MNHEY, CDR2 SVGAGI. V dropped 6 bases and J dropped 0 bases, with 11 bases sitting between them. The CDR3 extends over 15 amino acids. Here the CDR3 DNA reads TGTGCCAGCAGAGGGTACGGGGCGAACACCGGGGAGCTGTTTTTT. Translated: CASRGYGANTGELFF.

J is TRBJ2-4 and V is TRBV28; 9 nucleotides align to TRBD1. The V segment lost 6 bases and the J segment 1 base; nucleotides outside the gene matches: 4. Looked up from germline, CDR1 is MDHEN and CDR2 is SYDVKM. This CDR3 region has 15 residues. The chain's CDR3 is CASSRGTGAKNIQYF. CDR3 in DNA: TGTGCCAGCAGCCGTGGGACAGGGGCCAAAAACATTCAGTACTTC.